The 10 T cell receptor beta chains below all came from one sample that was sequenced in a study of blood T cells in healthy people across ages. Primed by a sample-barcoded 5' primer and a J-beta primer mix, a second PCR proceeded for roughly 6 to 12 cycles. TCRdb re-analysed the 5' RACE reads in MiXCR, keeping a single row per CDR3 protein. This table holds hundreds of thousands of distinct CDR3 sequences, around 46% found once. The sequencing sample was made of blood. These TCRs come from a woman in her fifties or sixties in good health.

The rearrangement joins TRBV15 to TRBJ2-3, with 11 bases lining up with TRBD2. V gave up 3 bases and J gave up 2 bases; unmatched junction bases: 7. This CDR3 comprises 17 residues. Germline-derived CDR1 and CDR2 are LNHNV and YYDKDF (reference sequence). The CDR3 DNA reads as TGTGCCACCAGCAGCCCGGGGACTAGCGGTCTCACAGATACGCAGTATTTT. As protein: CATSSPGTSGLTDTQYF. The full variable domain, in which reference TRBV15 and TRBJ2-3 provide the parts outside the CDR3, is DAMVIQNPRYQVTQFGKPVTLSCSQTLNHNVMYWYQQKSSQAPKLLFHYYDKDFNNEADTPDNFQSRRPNTSFCFLDIRSPGLGDTAMYLCATSSPGTSGLTDTQYFGPGTRLTVL.

The CDR3, as DNA: TGCAGTGCTAGACACAGGGTGGAAAAACTGTTTTTT. Residues: CSARHRVEKLFF. This sequence joins TRBV20-1 and TRBJ1-4; tentative D call: TRBD1 (6 bases). Germline CDR1 DFQATT, CDR2 SNEGSKA (reference sequence). V lost 2 bases and J lost 8, with 9 bases in between. The CDR3 has 12 residues.

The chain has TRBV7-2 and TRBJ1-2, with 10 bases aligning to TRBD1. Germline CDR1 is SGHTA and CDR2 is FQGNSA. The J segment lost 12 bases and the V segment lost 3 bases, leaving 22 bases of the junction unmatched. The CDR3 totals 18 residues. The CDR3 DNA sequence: TGTGCCAGCAGCTTGGACCCCCGACAGGGGGCACGGCGATTTAAGGACACCTTC. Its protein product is CASSLDPRQGARRFKDTF. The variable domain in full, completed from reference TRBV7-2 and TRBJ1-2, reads GAGVSQSPSNKVTEKGKDVELRCDPISGHTALYWYRQSLGQGLEFLIYFQGNSAPDKSGLPSDRFSAERTGGSVSTLTIQRTQQEDSAVYLCASSLDPRQGARRFKDTFGSGTRLTVV.

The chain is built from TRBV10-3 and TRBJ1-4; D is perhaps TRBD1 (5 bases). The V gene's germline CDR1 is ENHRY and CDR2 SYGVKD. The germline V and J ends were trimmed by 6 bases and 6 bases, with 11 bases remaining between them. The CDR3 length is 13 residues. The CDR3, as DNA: TGTGCCATCAGGGGACGGACGGATGAAAAACTGTTTTTT. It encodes CAIRGRTDEKLFF.

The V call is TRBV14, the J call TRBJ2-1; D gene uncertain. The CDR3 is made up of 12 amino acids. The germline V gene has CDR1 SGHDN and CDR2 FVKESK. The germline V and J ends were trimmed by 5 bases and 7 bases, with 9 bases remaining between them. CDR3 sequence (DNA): TGTGCCAGCAGCAAGTTCAGAAATGAGCAGTTCTTC. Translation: CASSKFRNEQFF.

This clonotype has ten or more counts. The CDR3 bases are TGTGCCAGCAGCCCTCAGGTCGGGCGGGACAACAATGAGCAGTTCTTC. Encoded protein: CASSPQVGRDNNEQFF. The V gene is TRBV6-2 or TRBV6-3, the J gene TRBJ2-1; D is possibly TRBD1 or TRBD2 (6 bases each). The CDR3 consists of 16 residues. Germline V gene data show CDR1 as MNHEY and CDR2 as SVGEGT. The V and J ends lost 6 bases and 5 bases respectively, with 20 bases between them.

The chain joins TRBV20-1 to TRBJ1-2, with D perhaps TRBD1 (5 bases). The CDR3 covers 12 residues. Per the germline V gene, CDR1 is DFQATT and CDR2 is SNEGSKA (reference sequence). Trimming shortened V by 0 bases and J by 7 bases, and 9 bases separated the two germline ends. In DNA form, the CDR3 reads TGCAGTGCTAGAGAGCAGGGCTCTGGCTACACCTTC. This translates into CSAREQGSGYTF.

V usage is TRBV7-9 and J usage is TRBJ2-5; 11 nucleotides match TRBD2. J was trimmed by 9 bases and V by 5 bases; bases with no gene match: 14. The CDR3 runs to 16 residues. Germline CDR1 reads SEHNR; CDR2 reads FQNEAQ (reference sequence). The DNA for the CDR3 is TGTGCCAGCAGCGTGACTAGCGGGGACCACTGGGGGGCCCAGTACTTC. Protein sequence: CASSVTSGDHWGAQYF. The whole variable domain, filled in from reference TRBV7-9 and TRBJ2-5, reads DTGVSQNPRHKITKRGQNVTFRCDPISEHNRLYWYRQTLGQGPEFLTYFQNEAQLEKSRLLSDRFSAERPKGSFSTLEIQRTEQGDSAMYLCASSVTSGDHWGAQYFGPGTRLLVL.

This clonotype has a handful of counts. The CDR3 DNA follows: TGTGCCAGCAGCCAAGAACTCCAAGAGACCCAGTACTTC. Translation: CASSQELQETQYF. This chain links TRBV3-1 with TRBJ2-5; the D is unclear. V lost 0 bases, J lost 1 base, and 3 bases lay in between. Germline assignment: CDR1 LGHDT and CDR2 YNNKEL (reference sequence). The CDR3 runs 13 residues.

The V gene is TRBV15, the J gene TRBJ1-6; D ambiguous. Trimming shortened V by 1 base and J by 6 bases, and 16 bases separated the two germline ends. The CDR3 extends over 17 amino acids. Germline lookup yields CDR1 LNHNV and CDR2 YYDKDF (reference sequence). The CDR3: CATSRVFGSSGNSPLHF. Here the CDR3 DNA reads TGTGCCACCAGCAGAGTCTTCGGTTCGTCGGGTAATTCACCCCTCCACTTT.